This T cell receptor (beta chain) appears in the sequencing data of a study of blood T cell repertoires in COVID-19 (dated by TCRdb to 2018 to 2021). Background on the whole study: Samples covering the acute and convalescent phases of COVID-19 were provided by collaborators in the United States, Italy and Spain. The prospective study material was composed of cDNA or gDNA derived from T cells, B-cell-depleted T cells, or PBMCs. A de-identified subject ID, COVID-19 status, age in years and sex were almost always included in the sample metadata. Subjects who had been exposed to COVID-19, were actively infected with it, or had recovered from it provided the deeply sampled blood TCRbeta repertoires that made up the dataset. HLA class I and class II types, where available, came from metadata supplied by the sample provider rather than from assay-based typing. Samples were obtained from the ongoing ImmuneRACE study (first 160 participants) and from about 1,300 subjects provided by 6 global collaborators. A freely available public database, intended as a resource for researchers studying the immune response to SARS-CoV-2, is where the repertoires were released. Study-level results and caveats: Clinical and demographic metadata were provided uncurated, with the amount varying by source and participant.

At one collaborating source in Seattle, patients were enrolled during active infection and were followed longitudinally through the course of disease. Each collaborating institution followed its own protocols to collect whole blood in K2EDTA tubes. For TCRbeta analysis, collaborator samples were shipped as frozen whole blood, as isolated PBMCs, or as DNA extracted from either sample type. Points on this clone: The target of this receptor is not known. It has no much larger one-base neighbor in the sample; base qualities were not kept.

The immunoSEQ Assay, a bias-controlled multiplex PCR, was used to amplify TCRbeta CDR3 regions from genomic DNA. On the authors' methods: The number of nucleated cells in each sample was estimated from the amplification of reference gene primers within the assay. To quantify the absolute abundance of each unique TCRbeta CDR3 rearrangement, sequence reads were collapsed and filtered. Productive Simpson clonality was computed per sample as the square root of Simpson's diversity index over productive rearrangements. TCRdb provides this immuneACCESS table in a form limited to in-frame rearrangements. Some clones are lacking; in checked studies, under half of them reflect an unresolved V gene, and why the rest are absent is not known. The DNA was the basis for D and trimming; V, J and clone size are from that table. In all, the sample holds some 200,000 clones, and 94% of those were seen once. 0.6% to 0.9% of the sample goes to the ten largest clones.

CDR1 SGDLS and CDR2 YYNGEE are derived from the germline V gene. Measured from the cysteine to the phenylalanine, the CDR3 is 12 residues long. Of the read, only the CDR3 DNA is kept; its 36 bases are in frame from base 1. Trimming at the junction amounts to 2 bases on V and 8 bases on J, and the germline ends lie 8 bases apart. This TCR was sampled from a man younger than 40 with COVID-19, enrolled during active disease. The chain uses TRBV9 and TRBJ2-1, with a tentative D gene TRBD1 over 5 matching bases. Sequenced input: peripheral blood. CDR3 sequence: CASSVQGDEQFF. The nucleotide sequence is given as TGTGCCAGCAGCGTTCAGGGCGATGAGCAGTTCTTC.